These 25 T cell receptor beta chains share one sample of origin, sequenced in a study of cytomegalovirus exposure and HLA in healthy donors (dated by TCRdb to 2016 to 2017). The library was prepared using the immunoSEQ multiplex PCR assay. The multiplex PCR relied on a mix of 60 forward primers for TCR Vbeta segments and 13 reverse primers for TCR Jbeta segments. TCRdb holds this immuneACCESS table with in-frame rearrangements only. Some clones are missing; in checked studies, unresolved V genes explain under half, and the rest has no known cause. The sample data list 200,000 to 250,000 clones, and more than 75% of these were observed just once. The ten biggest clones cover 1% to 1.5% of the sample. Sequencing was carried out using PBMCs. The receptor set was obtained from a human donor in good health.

This chain's CDR3 is CASSHSGGGSYNEQFF. The CDR3, as DNA: TGCGCCAGCAGCCACTCTGGGGGGGGCTCCTACAATGAGCAGTTCTTC. The V and J genes are TRBV4-1 and TRBJ2-1; 7 bases agree with TRBD2. With 3 bases clipped from V and 0 bases from J, the junction kept 5 bases outside the gene matches. In germline, CDR1 is MGHRA, CDR2 YSYEKL. The length of the CDR3 is 16 residues.

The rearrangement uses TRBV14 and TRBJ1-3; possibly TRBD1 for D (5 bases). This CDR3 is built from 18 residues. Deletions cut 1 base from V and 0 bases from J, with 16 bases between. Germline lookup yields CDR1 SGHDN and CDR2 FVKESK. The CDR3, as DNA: TGTGCCAGCAGCCAAGTGTCGAGACAGAAACTCTCTGGAAACACCATATATTTT. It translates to CASSQVSRQKLSGNTIYF. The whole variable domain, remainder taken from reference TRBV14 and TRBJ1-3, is EAGVTQFPSHSVIEKGQTVTLRCDPISGHDNLYWYRRVMGKEIKFLLHFVKESKQDESGMPNNRFLAERTGGTYSTLKVQPAELEDSGVYFCASSQVSRQKLSGNTIYFGEGSWLTVV.

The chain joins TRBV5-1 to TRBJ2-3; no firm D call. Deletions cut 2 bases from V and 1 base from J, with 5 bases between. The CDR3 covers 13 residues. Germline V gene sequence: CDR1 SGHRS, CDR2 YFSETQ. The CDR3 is CASSFEGTDTQYF. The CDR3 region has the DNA TGCGCCAGCAGCTTCGAGGGCACAGATACGCAGTATTTT.

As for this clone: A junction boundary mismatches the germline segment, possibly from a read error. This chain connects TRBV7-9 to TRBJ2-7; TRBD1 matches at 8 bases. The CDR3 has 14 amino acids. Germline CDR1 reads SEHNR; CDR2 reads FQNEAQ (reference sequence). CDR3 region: CSSSPQGAAYEQYF. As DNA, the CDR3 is TGTTCCAGCAGCCCGCAGGGGGCGGCCTACGAGCAGTACTTC.

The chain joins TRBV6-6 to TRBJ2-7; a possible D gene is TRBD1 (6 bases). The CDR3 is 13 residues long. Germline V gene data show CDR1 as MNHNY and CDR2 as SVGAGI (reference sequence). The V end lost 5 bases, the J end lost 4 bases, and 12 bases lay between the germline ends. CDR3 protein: CASSGLGGYEQYF. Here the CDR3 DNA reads TGTGCCAGCAGTGGGTTAGGGGGATACGAGCAGTACTTC.

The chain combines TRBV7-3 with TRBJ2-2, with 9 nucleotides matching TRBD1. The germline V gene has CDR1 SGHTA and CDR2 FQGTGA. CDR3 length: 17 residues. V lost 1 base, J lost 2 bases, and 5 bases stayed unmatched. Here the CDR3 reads CASSLMGTGSNTGELFF. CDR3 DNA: TGTGCCAGCAGCTTAATGGGGACAGGGAGTAACACCGGGGAGCTGTTTTTT.

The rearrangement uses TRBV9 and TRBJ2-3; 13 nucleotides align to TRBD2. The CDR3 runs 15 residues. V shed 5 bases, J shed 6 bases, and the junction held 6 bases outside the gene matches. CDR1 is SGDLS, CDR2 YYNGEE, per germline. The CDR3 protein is CASSGLAGAWDTQYF. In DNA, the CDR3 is TGTGCCAGCAGTGGACTAGCGGGAGCTTGGGATACGCAGTATTTT.

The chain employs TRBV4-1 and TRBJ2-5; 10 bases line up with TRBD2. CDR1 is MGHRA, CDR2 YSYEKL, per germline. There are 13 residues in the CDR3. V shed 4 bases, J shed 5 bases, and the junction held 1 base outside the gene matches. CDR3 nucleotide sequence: TGCGCCAGCAGCCGGGGACTAGCGGAGACCCAGTACTTC. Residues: CASSRGLAETQYF.

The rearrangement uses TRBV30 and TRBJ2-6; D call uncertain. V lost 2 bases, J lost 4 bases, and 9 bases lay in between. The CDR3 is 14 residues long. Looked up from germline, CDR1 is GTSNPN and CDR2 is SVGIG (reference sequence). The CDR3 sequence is CAWSRESGANVLTF. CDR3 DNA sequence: TGTGCCTGGAGTAGAGAATCCGGGGCCAACGTCCTGACTTTC.

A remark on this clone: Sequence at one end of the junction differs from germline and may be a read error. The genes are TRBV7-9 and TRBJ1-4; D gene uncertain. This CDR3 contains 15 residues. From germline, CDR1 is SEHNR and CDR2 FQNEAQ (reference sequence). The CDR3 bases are TGTTCCAGCAGCCGCGGCGCAGCCCCTAATGAAAAACTGTTTTTT. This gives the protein CSSSRGAAPNEKLFF.

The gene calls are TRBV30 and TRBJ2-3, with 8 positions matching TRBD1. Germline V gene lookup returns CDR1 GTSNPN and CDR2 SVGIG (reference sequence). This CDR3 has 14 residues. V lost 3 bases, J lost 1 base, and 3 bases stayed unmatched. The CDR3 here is CAWSRGPGTDTQYF. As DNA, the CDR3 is TGTGCCTGGAGCAGGGGGCCGGGCACAGATACGCAGTATTTT.

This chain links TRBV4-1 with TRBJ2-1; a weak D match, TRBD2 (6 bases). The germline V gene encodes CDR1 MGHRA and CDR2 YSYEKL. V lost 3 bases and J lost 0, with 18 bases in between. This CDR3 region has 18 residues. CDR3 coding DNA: TGCGCCAGCAGCCATTTCAGTAGGGCTAGCGTCTCCTACAATGAGCAGTTCTTC. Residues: CASSHFSRASVSYNEQFF.

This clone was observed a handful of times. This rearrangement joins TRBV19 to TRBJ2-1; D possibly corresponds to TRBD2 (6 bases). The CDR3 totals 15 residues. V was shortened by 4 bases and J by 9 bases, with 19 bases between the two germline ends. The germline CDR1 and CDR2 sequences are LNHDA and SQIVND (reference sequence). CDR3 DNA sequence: TGTGCCAGTAGTACCACCGGGACTTTGGCCGTTGAGCAGTTCTTC. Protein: CASSTTGTLAVEQFF.

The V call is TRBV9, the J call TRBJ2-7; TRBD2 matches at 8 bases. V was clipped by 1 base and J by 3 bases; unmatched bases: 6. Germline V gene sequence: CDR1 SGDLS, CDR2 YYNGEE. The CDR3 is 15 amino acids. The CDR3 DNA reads TGTGCCAGCAGCGTATCCTCCGGGACTAGCTACGAGCAGTACTTC. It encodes CASSVSSGTSYEQYF.

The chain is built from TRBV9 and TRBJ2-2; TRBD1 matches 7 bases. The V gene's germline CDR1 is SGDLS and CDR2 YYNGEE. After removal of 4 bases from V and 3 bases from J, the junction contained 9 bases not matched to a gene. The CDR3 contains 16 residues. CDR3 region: CASSLRGSGDTGELFF. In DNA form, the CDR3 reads TGTGCCAGCAGCCTCAGGGGGAGTGGGGACACCGGGGAGCTGTTTTTT.

DNA for the CDR3: TGTGCCTGGAAGGGGGAGCGGGAGCGGTACAATGAGCAGTTCTTC. Encoded protein: CAWKGERERYNEQFF. This chain links TRBV7-9 with TRBJ2-1; 8 bases line up with TRBD2. Germline V gene data show CDR1 as SEHNR and CDR2 as FQNEAQ (reference sequence). This CDR3 spans 15 amino acids. The ends lost 11 bases at V and 4 bases at J; junction bases unmatched: 13.

Here the CDR3 reads CASSLYRGTEAFF. The CDR3 DNA follows: TGTGCCAGCAGCTTGTACAGGGGTACTGAAGCTTTCTTT. The rearrangement uses TRBV5-5 and TRBJ1-1; 7 bases line up with TRBD1. The CDR3 sequence is 13 residues long. Germline values: CDR1 SGHKS, CDR2 YYEKEE (reference sequence). Trimming at V came to 1 base and at J to 5 bases, leaving 2 bases not matched to a gene.

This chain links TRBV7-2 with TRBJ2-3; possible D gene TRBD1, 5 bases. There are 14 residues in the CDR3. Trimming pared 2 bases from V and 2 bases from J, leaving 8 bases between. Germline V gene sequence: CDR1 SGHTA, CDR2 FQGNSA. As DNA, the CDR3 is TGTGCCAGCAGCTTATGGGGCTCCACAGATACGCAGTATTTT. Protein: CASSLWGSTDTQYF.

The CDR3 loop is CASSQGLAGGRAYEQYF. The CDR3 DNA follows: TGCGCCAGCAGTCAGGGACTAGCGGGAGGGCGAGCCTACGAGCAGTACTTC. The J gene is TRBJ2-7, the V gene TRBV4-1, with TRBD2 matching 16 bases. The CDR3 covers 17 residues. Germline CDR1 reads MGHRA; CDR2 reads YSYEKL. Trimming removed 6 bases from V and 2 bases from J; junction bases left unmatched: 7.

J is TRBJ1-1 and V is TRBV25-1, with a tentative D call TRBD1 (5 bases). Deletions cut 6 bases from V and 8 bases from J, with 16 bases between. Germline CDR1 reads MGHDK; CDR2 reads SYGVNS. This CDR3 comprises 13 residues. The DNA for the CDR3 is TGTGCCAGCAGGGCCTTGGGGCGGACCGAAGCTTTCTTT. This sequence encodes CASRALGRTEAFF.

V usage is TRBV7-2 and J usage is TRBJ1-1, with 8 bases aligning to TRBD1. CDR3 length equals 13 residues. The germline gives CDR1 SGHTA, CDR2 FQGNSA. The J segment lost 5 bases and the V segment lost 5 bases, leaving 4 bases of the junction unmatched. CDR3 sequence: CASSVDRGTEAFF. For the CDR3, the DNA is TGTGCCAGCAGCGTTGACAGGGGTACTGAAGCTTTCTTT.

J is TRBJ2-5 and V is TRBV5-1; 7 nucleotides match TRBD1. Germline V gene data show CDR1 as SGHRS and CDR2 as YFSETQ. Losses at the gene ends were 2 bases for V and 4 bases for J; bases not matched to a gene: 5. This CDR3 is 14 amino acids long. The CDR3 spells CASSFGQVGETQYF. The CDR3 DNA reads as TGCGCCAGCAGCTTCGGACAGGTTGGAGAGACCCAGTACTTC.

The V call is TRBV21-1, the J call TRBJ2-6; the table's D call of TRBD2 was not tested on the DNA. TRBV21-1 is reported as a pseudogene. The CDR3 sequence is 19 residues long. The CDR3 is CASSHHRRGISRWANVLTF. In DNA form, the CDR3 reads TGTGCCAGCAGCCATCACCGGCGGGGTATCTCTCGCTGGGCCAACGTCCTGACTTTC.

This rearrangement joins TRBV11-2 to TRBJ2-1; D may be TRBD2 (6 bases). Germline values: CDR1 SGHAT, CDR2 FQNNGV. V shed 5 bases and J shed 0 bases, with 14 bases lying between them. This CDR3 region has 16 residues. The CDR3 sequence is CASSPPGLISYNEQFF. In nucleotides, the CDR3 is TGTGCCAGCAGCCCCCCGGGACTCATCTCCTACAATGAGCAGTTCTTC.

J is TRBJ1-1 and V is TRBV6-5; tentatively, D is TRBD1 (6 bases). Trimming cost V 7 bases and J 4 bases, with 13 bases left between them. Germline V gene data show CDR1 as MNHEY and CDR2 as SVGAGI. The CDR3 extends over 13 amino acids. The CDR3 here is CASKDSSTTEAFF. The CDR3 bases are TGTGCCAGCAAGGACAGCTCAACCACTGAAGCTTTCTTT.